Each of the 13 T cell receptor beta chains below was sequenced from the same sample in a study of blood T cells in healthy people across ages. PCR was performed a second time for about 6 to 12 cycles using a sample-barcoded 5' primer and a J-beta primer mix. TCRdb processed the 5' RACE reads anew with MiXCR; each CDR3 protein has one entry. The sample records roughly 930,000 distinct CDR3 sequences, roughly 50% being singletons. Sequencing input: blood. The receptor source for this set is a man between 25 and 39 years old in good health.

V is TRBV7-8 and J is TRBJ2-5; TRBD2 aligns across 9 bases. Germline V gene data show CDR1 as SGHVS and CDR2 as FQNEAQ. The CDR3 consists of 16 residues. With V trimmed by 0 bases and J by 5 bases, 7 bases remained unmatched. CDR3 sequence reads: CASSLAQGLASETQYF. As DNA, the CDR3 is TGTGCCAGCAGCTTAGCGCAAGGACTAGCGTCGGAGACCCAGTACTTC.

This clonotype was detected only a few times. CDR3 protein: CASKPTSGPRSSYNEQFF. As DNA, the CDR3 is TGTGCCAGCAAGCCGACTAGCGGGCCACGCAGCTCCTACAATGAGCAGTTCTTC. The V gene is TRBV2, the J gene TRBJ2-1; the match to TRBD2 covers 10 bases. Germline V lookup: CDR1 SNHLY, CDR2 FYNNEI. V was clipped by 7 bases and J by 0 bases; unmatched bases: 12. The CDR3 is made up of 18 amino acids.

This clonotype was detected a few times. The chain has TRBV7-7 and TRBJ2-1; possible D gene TRBD1, 6 bases. Germline V gene lookup returns CDR1 SSHAT and CDR2 FNYEAQ (reference sequence). CDR3 length equals 14 residues. CDR3 in amino acids: CATAVKGVAGEQFF. The DNA for the CDR3 is TGTGCTACTGCAGTTAAGGGGGTAGCAGGTGAGCAGTTCTTC.

The chain is built from TRBV29-1 and TRBJ1-2; 8 positions agree with TRBD1. This CDR3 is built from 14 residues. With V trimmed by 3 bases and J by 5 bases, 8 bases remained unmatched. From germline, CDR1 is SQVTM and CDR2 ANQGSEA. CDR3 coding DNA: TGCAGCGTTGATCCGGGACAGGCCCTTTATGGCTACACCTTC. It yields the protein CSVDPGQALYGYTF.

V is TRBV28 and J is TRBJ1-2; no clear D gene. Looked up from germline, CDR1 is MDHEN and CDR2 is SYDVKM. V was cut by 5 bases and J by 4 bases, with 14 bases left in between. This CDR3 spans 14 amino acids. CDR3 in DNA: TGTGCCAGCAGTAGCCCCGAATCCTTCTATGGCTACACCTTC. Translated, it gives CASSSPESFYGYTF.

The CDR3 nucleotides are TGCAGCGTCTTACTAGCGGGGGCCCAAGAGACCCAGTACTTC. Protein sequence: CSVLLAGAQETQYF. The chain recombines TRBV29-1 with TRBJ2-5; 11 nucleotides agree with TRBD2. The CDR3 covers 14 residues. Trimming removed 6 bases from V and 1 base from J; junction bases left unmatched: 4. Germline CDR1 is SQVTM and CDR2 is ANQGSEA.

The chain has TRBV12-3 or TRBV12-4 and TRBJ2-1; D possibly corresponds to TRBD1 (5 bases). Deletions cut 7 bases from V and 0 bases from J, with 19 bases between. The CDR3 spans 17 residues. CDR3 amino acids: CASTSFRTSNSYNEQFF. DNA of the CDR3: TGTGCCAGCACCTCCTTTCGGACATCGAACTCCTACAATGAGCAGTTCTTC.

This clonotype turned up a few times. This chain connects TRBV20-1 to TRBJ2-1; D gene ambiguous. Germline V CDR1 and CDR2: DFQATT, SNEGSKA (reference sequence). The CDR3 has 14 residues. V lost 1 base and J 4 bases, leaving 11 bases between the germline ends. The CDR3 here is CSARVVTSYNEQFF. The CDR3 nucleotides read TGCAGTGCTAGAGTCGTGACTTCTTACAATGAGCAGTTCTTC.

The chain carries TRBV20-1 and TRBJ2-7; 7 bases line up with TRBD1. CDR1 DFQATT and CDR2 SNEGSKA come from the germline V gene (reference sequence). The trim removed 6 bases at V and 5 bases at J, leaving 13 bases unmatched. The CDR3 is 14 amino acids. CDR3 in amino acids: CSALTGTAFDEQYF. The DNA of the CDR3 is TGCAGTGCGTTAACCGGGACAGCCTTCGACGAGCAGTACTTC.

This chain joins TRBV28 and TRBJ2-7, with 8 bases that match TRBD1. Germline trimming cut 4 bases from V and 4 bases from J; bases unmatched to any gene: 9. The CDR3 is 15 residues long. Germline CDR1 and CDR2: MDHEN and SYDVKM. Here the CDR3 reads CASSSPRQGQYEQYF. CDR3 DNA sequence: TGTGCCAGCAGTTCCCCCAGACAGGGGCAGTACGAGCAGTACTTC. Full variable domain (outside the CDR3, taken from reference TRBV28 and TRBJ2-7): DVKVTQSSRYLVKRTGEKVFLECVQDMDHENMFWYRQDPGLGLRLIYFSYDVKMKEKGDIPEGYSVSREKKERFSLILESASTNQTSMYLCASSSPRQGQYEQYFGPGTRLTVT.

The gene calls are TRBV6-1 and TRBJ2-5; 12 nucleotides line up with TRBD2. The DNA end is a closer match to TRBJ2-7, so the J assignment may be wrong. The CDR3 spans 14 residues. Germline CDR1 is MNHNS and CDR2 is SASEGT. CDR3: CASRTSGGSLEQYF. The CDR3 DNA sequence: TGTGCCAGCAGAACTAGCGGGGGGTCGCTCGAGCAGTACTTC.

This clonotype was seen at least ten times. The chain links TRBV6-6 to TRBJ2-1; 12 nucleotides agree with TRBD2. CDR3 length: 17 amino acids. V trimming: 6 bases; J trimming: 4 bases; junction bases outside the gene matches: 10. Germline V gene data show CDR1 as MNHNY and CDR2 as SVGAGI (reference sequence). DNA of the CDR3: TGTGCCAGCAGCCCGCAGTCGACTAGCGGGGGATACAATGAGCAGTTCTTC. This translates into CASSPQSTSGGYNEQFF.

The gene calls are TRBV10-2 and TRBJ1-1; no firm D call. The CDR3 sequence is 16 residues long. The V end lost 4 bases, the J end lost 1 base, and 16 bases lay between the germline ends. Germline CDR1 is WSHSY and CDR2 is SAAADI. The CDR3 DNA reads TGCGCCAGCAGTGGCCCCGCCGGAGGTGGGAACACTGAAGCTTTCTTT. It yields the protein CASSGPAGGGNTEAFF.